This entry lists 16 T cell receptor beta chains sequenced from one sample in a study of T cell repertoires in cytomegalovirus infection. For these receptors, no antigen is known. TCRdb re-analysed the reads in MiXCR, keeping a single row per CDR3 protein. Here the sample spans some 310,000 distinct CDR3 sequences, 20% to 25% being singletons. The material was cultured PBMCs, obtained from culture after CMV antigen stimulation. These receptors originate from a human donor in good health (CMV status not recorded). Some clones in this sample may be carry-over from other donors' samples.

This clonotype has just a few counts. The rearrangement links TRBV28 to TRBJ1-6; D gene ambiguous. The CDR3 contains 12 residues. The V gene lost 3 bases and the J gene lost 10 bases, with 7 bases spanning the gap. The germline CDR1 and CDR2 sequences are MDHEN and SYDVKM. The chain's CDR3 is CASSFPWSPLHF. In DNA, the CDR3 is TGTGCCAGCAGTTTCCCATGGTCACCCCTCCACTTT.

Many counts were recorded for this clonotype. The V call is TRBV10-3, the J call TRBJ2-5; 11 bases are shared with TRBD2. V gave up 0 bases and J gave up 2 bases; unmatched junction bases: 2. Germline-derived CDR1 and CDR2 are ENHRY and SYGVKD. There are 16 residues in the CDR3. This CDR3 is CAISESGLAVQETQYF. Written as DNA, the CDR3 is TGTGCCATCAGTGAGTCGGGACTAGCGGTACAAGAGACCCAGTACTTC.

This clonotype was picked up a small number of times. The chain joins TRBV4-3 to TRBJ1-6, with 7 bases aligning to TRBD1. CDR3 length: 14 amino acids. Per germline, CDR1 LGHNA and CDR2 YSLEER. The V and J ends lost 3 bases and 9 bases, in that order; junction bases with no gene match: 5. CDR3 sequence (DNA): TGCGCCAGCAGCCAGGACCCAGGGGGTTCACCCCTCCACTTT. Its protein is CASSQDPGGSPLHF.

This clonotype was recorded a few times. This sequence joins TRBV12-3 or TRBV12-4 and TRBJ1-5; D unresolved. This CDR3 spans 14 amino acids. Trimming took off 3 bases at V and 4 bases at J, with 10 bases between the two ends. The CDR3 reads CASSFNQPNQPQHF. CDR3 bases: TGTGCCAGCAGTTTCAACCAGCCGAATCAGCCCCAGCATTTT.

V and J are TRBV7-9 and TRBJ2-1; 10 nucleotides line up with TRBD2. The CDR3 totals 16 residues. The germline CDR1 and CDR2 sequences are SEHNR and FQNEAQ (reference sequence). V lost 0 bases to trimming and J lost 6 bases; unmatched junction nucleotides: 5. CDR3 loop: CASSLASSGRSNEQFF. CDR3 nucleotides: TGTGCCAGCAGCTTAGCGTCTAGCGGGAGATCCAATGAGCAGTTCTTC.

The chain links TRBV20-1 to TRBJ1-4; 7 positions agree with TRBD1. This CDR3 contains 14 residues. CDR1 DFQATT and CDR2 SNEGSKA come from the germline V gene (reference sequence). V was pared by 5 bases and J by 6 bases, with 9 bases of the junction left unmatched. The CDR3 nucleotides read TGCAGTGCTGTCCGGACAGGTTCTTATGAAAAACTGTTTTTT. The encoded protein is CSAVRTGSYEKLFF.

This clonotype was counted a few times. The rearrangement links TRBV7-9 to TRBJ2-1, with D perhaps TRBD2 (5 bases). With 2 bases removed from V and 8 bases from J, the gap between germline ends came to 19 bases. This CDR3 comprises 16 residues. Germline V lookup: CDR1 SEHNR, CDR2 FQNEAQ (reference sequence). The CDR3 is CASSLLLGASFDEQFF. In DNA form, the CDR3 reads TGTGCCAGCAGCTTACTTCTCGGTGCTAGCTTCGATGAGCAGTTCTTC.

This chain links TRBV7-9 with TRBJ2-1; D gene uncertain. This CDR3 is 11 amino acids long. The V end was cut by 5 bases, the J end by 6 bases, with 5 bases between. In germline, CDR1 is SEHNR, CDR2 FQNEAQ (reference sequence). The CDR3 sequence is CASSQFNEQFF. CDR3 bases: TGTGCCAGCAGCCAGTTCAATGAGCAGTTCTTC.

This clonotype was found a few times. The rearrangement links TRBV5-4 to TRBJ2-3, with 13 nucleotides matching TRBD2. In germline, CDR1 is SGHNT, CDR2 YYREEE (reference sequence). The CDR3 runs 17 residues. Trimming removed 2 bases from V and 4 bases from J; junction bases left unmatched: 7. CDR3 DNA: TGTGCCAGCAGCTTCCGAGGACTAGCGGGAGAGGCAGATACGCAGTATTTT. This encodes CASSFRGLAGEADTQYF.

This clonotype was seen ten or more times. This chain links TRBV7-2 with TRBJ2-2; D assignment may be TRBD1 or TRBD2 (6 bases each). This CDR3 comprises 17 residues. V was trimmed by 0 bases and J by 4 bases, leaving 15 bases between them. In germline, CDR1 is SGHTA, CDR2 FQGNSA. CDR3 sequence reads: CASSLASGGTSTGELFF. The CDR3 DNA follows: TGTGCCAGCAGCTTAGCCTCTGGGGGGACAAGCACCGGGGAGCTGTTTTTT.

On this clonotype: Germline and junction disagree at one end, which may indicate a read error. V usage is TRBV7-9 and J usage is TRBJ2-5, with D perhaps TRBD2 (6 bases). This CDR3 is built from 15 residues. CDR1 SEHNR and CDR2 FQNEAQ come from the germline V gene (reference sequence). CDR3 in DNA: TGTGCCAGCAGCTTAGCCCGACTAGGGCGAGAGTCCCAGTACTTC. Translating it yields CASSLARLGRESQYF.

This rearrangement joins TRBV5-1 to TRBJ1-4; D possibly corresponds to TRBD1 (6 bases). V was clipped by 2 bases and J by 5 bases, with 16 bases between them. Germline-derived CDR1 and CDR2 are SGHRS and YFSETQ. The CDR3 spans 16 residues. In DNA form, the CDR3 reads TGCGCCAGCAGCTTACAGGGAGGTACAGGGAATGAAAAACTGTTTTTT. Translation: CASSLQGGTGNEKLFF.

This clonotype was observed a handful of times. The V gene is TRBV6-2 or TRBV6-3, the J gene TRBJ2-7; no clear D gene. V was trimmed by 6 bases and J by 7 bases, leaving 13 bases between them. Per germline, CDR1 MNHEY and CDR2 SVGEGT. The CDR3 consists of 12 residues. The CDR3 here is CASSTRRSEQYV. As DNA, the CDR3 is TGTGCCAGCAGCACCCGCCGGAGTGAGCAGTACGTC.

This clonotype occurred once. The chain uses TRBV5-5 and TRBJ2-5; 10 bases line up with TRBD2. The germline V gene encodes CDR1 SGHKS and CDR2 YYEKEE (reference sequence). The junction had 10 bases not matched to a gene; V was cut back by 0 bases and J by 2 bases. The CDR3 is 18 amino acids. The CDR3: CASSLGFLAGVDQETQYF. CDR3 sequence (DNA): TGTGCCAGCAGCTTGGGTTTCCTAGCGGGAGTAGATCAAGAGACCCAGTACTTC.

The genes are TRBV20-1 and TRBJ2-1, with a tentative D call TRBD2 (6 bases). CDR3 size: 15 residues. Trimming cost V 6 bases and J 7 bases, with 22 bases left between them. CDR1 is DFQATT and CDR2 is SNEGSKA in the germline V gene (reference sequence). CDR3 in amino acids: CSASKSWRAENEQFF. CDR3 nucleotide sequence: TGCAGTGCAAGCAAGAGCTGGAGGGCAGAGAATGAGCAGTTCTTC.

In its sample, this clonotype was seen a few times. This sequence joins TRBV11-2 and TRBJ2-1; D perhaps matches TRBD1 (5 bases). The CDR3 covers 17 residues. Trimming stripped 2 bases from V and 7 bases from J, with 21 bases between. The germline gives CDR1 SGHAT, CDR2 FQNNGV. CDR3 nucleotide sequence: TGTGCCAGCAGCTTAACCCCAAAGGCAGGGTCCTCGAATGAGCAGTTCTTC. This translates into CASSLTPKAGSSNEQFF.